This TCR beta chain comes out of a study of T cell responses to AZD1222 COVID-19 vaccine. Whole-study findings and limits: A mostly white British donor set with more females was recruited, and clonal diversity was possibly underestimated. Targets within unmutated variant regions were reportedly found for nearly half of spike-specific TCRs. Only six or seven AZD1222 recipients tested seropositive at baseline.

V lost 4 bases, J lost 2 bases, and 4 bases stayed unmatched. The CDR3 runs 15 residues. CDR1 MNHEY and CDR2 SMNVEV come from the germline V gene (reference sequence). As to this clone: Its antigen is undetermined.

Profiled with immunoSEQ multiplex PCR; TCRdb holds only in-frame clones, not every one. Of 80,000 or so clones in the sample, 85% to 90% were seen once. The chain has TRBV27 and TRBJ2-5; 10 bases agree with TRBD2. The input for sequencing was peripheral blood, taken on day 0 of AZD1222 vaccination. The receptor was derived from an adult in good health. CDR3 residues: CASSSLAGEQETQYF. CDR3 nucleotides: TGTGCCAGCAGTTCCCTAGCGGGGGAACAAGAGACCCAGTACTTC.